Below, 16 T cell receptor beta chains from the same sample are listed, as sequenced in a study of T cell responses to AZD1222 COVID-19 vaccine. TCRdb keeps only in-frame clones here, not all; method: immunoSEQ multiplex PCR. The sample lists fewer than 150,000 clones, 85% to 90% occurring once. The sample consisted of peripheral blood, taken on day 0 of AZD1222 vaccination. Receptors originate from an adult in good health.

The genes are TRBV5-4 and TRBJ2-1; unclear D gene. The CDR3 contains 16 residues. The V gene lost 0 bases and the J gene lost 0 bases, with 10 bases spanning the gap. Germline V lookup: CDR1 SGHNT, CDR2 YYREEE (reference sequence). The CDR3 DNA reads TGTGCCAGCAGCTTGGGTGCCCGAAGCTCCTACAATGAGCAGTTCTTC. Residues: CASSLGARSSYNEQFF.

The chain has TRBV7-2 and TRBJ1-5, with 7 bases that match TRBD1. The ends lost 5 bases at V and 2 bases at J; junction bases unmatched: 6. Germline V gene sequence: CDR1 SGHTA, CDR2 FQGNSA. The CDR3 runs 15 residues. CDR3 amino acids: CASSIQGWGNQPQHF. CDR3 nucleotide sequence: TGTGCCAGCAGCATACAGGGGTGGGGCAATCAGCCCCAGCATTTT.

This clone has just a few counts. The DNA of the CDR3 is TGTGCCAGCAGCGTAGGAGGGACAGACAATGAGCAGTTCTTC. Translated: CASSVGGTDNEQFF. The chain joins TRBV9 to TRBJ2-1, with 7 nucleotides matching TRBD1. The CDR3 contains 14 residues. CDR1 and CDR2 from the germline V gene are SGDLS and YYNGEE. V lost 0 bases and J lost 5; bases outside the gene matches: 2.

The chain recombines TRBV10-1 with TRBJ2-2; maybe TRBD1 (6 bases). With 4 bases removed from V and 3 bases from J, the gap between germline ends came to 15 bases. Germline V lookup: CDR1 WNHNN, CDR2 SYGVQD (reference sequence). The CDR3 has 16 residues. The DNA for the CDR3 is TGCGCCAGCAGTGGTTTACAGGGTATCGACACCGGGGAGCTGTTTTTT. This translates into CASSGLQGIDTGELFF.

This sequence joins TRBV7-2 and TRBJ2-1; D possibly corresponds to TRBD2 (7 bases). The CDR3 covers 14 residues. The germline gives CDR1 SGHTA, CDR2 FQGNSA. V shed 5 bases and J shed 8 bases, with 16 bases lying between them. CDR3 sequence (DNA): TGTGCCAGCAGCGGGGGCGGGAGATGGGATGAGCAGTTCTTC. The encoded protein is CASSGGGRWDEQFF.

This chain joins TRBV6-5 and TRBJ2-7; no clear D gene. Germline lookup yields CDR1 MNHEY and CDR2 SVGAGI. CDR3 size: 16 residues. Trimming shortened V by 0 bases and J by 2 bases, and 14 bases separated the two germline ends. The CDR3 coding sequence is TGTGCCAGCAGTTACTCCCCTTGGCAGCGACCCTACGAGCAGTACTTC. The encoded protein is CASSYSPWQRPYEQYF.

The J gene is TRBJ1-5, the V gene TRBV19, with no clear D. Germline-derived CDR1 and CDR2 are LNHDA and SQIVND (reference sequence). V was clipped by 8 bases and J by 3 bases, with 11 bases between them. The CDR3 is 13 residues long. The CDR3: CASRRDPNQPQHF. CDR3 nucleotides: TGTGCCAGTCGTCGGGATCCCAATCAGCCCCAGCATTTT.

This clone was observed once. V and J are TRBV5-1 and TRBJ2-1; 7 bases agree with TRBD1. The CDR3 is 15 amino acids. The V gene end was trimmed by 3 bases and the J gene end by 4 bases; junction bases not matched to a gene: 7. CDR1 is SGHRS, CDR2 YFSETQ, per germline. The CDR3 region has the DNA TGCGCCAGCAGCTCCGCCGGGACAGTTTACAATGAGCAGTTCTTC. Amino acid sequence: CASSSAGTVYNEQFF.

The chain combines TRBV19 with TRBJ1-4, with a possible D match to TRBD1 (5 bases). The CDR3 contains 16 residues. Germline V gives CDR1 LNHDA, CDR2 SQIVND (reference sequence). Between the trimmed V and J ends, which lost 3 bases and 8 bases, there was a span of 19 bases. The CDR3 here is CASSIAQGLEGEKLFF. CDR3 coding DNA: TGTGCCAGTAGTATCGCCCAGGGTCTGGAAGGCGAAAAACTGTTTTTT.

The V gene is TRBV20-1, the J gene TRBJ1-4, with D possibly being TRBD1 (6 bases). Trimming shortened V by 3 bases and J by 5 bases, and 16 bases separated the two germline ends. This CDR3 region has 15 residues. The germline V gene encodes CDR1 DFQATT and CDR2 SNEGSKA (reference sequence). DNA for the CDR3: TGCAGTGCTAGTTTGATGGGGGCGAGAAATGAAAAACTGTTTTTT. This sequence encodes CSASLMGARNEKLFF.

This sequence joins TRBV2 and TRBJ2-2; a weak D match, TRBD1 (5 bases). Germline assignment: CDR1 SNHLY and CDR2 FYNNEI. The V end was cut by 2 bases, the J end by 0 bases, with 10 bases between. This CDR3 contains 16 residues. This CDR3 reads CASSEQQVTNTGELFF. As DNA, the CDR3 is TGTGCCAGCAGTGAACAACAGGTCACGAACACCGGGGAGCTGTTTTTT.

The V gene is TRBV2, the J gene TRBJ1-5; no clear D gene. The CDR3 contains 13 residues. Per the germline V gene, CDR1 is SNHLY and CDR2 is FYNNEI. Trimming stripped 7 bases from V and 5 bases from J, with 12 bases between. CDR3 nucleotides: TGTGCCAGCACCCCTGGGGTCCATCAGCCCCAGCATTTT. Translation gives CASTPGVHQPQHF. Variable domain in full (rest from reference TRBV2 and TRBJ1-5): EPEVTQTPSHQVTQMGQEVILRCVPISNHLYFYWYRQILGQKVEFLVSFYNNEISEKSEIFDDQFSVERPDGSNFTLKIRSTKLEDSAMYFCASTPGVHQPQHFGDGTRLSIL.

Here the CDR3 reads CASSLGQGWAYEQYF. The DNA of the CDR3 is TGTGCCAGCAGTCTAGGACAGGGGTGGGCCTACGAGCAGTACTTC. The rearrangement links TRBV27 to TRBJ2-7, with TRBD1 identical over 9 bases. The CDR3 is 15 residues long. CDR1 and CDR2 from the germline V gene are MNHEY and SMNVEV (reference sequence). The ends lost 5 bases at V and 2 bases at J; junction bases unmatched: 7.

The rearrangement uses TRBV11-2 and TRBJ2-1, with TRBD2 identical over 8 bases. The CDR3 contains 12 residues. Germline CDR1 and CDR2: SGHAT and FQNNGV. V shed 5 bases, J shed 10 bases, and the junction held 4 bases outside the gene matches. CDR3 sequence reads: CASSRSGVEQFF. DNA for the CDR3: TGTGCCAGCAGCCGTAGCGGGGTAGAGCAGTTCTTC.

The rearrangement joins TRBV19 to TRBJ1-1, with a possible D match to TRBD1 (6 bases). V was clipped by 7 bases and J by 1 base, with 16 bases between them. The CDR3 spans 15 residues. CDR1 LNHDA and CDR2 SQIVND come from the germline V gene (reference sequence). The CDR3 protein is CASNPRGVGNTEAFF. The CDR3 region has the DNA TGTGCCAGTAACCCGAGGGGGGTGGGGAACACTGAAGCTTTCTTT. The whole variable domain, remainder taken from reference TRBV19 and TRBJ1-1, is DGGITQSPKYLFRKEGQNVTLSCEQNLNHDAMYWYRQDPGQGLRLIYYSQIVNDFQKGDIAEGYSVSREKKESFPLTVTSAQKNPTAFYLCASNPRGVGNTEAFFGQGTRLTVV.

This sequence joins TRBV5-6 and TRBJ1-3; tentative D call: TRBD1 (6 bases). Per germline, CDR1 SGHDT and CDR2 YYEEEE. Trimming took off 1 base at V and 4 bases at J, with 12 bases between the two ends. The CDR3 runs to 15 residues. CDR3 in DNA: TGTGCCAGCAGCTTGCTTCCAGGGGACGGAAACACCATATATTTT. Translation gives CASSLLPGDGNTIYF.